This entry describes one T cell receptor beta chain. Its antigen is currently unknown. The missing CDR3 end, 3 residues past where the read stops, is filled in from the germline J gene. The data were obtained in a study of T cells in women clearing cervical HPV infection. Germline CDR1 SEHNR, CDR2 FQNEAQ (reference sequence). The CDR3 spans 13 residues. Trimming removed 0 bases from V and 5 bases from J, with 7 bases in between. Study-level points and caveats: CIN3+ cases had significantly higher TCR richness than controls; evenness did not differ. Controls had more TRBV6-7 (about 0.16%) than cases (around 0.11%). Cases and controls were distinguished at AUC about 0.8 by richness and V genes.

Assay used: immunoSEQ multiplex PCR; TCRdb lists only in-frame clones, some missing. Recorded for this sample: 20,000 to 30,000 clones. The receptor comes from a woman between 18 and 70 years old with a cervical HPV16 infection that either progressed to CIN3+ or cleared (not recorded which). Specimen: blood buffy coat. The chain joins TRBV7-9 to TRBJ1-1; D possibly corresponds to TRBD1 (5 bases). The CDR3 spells CASSLARGTEAFF. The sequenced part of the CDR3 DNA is TGTGCCAGCAGCTTAGCACGGGGGACTGAA.